These 13 T cell receptor beta chains originate from one sample sequenced in a study of Ad26.COV2.S vaccination and SARS-CoV-2 variants. The repertoire was sequenced with immunoSEQ multiplex PCR; TCRdb's copy has only in-frame clones and lacks some. The sample has a few hundred thousand clones, about 92% seen once. Treatment given: around 19 received Ad26.COV2.S at low or high dose, single or two shots; several received placebo; per-sample allocation not given. Day 63 after the first injection of vaccine or placebo was the sampling time. The sample consisted of peripheral blood, taken in a trial of Ad26.COV2.S vaccine versus placebo. The source is a person between 18 and 65 years old who received the Ad26.COV2.S COVID-19 vaccine or a placebo.

The chain is built from TRBV30 and TRBJ1-2, with D possibly being TRBD1 (5 bases). CDR1 and CDR2 (germline): GTSNPN, SVGIG (reference sequence). V was cut by 7 bases and J by 8 bases, with 14 bases left in between. This CDR3 region has 11 residues. CDR3 sequence (DNA): TGTGCCTCTGACAGAGCCAGGGGCTACACCTTC. Amino acid sequence: CASDRARGYTF.

The chain recombines TRBV12-3 or TRBV12-4 with TRBJ2-1; D may be TRBD1 (7 bases). V shed 8 bases and J shed 13 bases, with 12 bases lying between them. The CDR3 is 10 amino acids. The CDR3 sequence is CASARGAQFF. CDR3 coding DNA: TGTGCCAGCGCCAGGGGGGCCCAGTTCTTC.

This chain connects TRBV4-3 to TRBJ2-7; a possible D gene is TRBD2 (5 bases). V gave up 3 bases and J gave up 5 bases, with 17 bases separating them. CDR3 size: 15 residues. Germline loops: CDR1 LGHNA, CDR2 YSLEER. The CDR3 reads CASSHEPSGMDEQYF. The CDR3 nucleotides read TGCGCCAGCAGCCATGAACCCTCGGGGATGGACGAGCAGTACTTC.

The rearrangement links TRBV4-3 to TRBJ2-4; 8 bases agree with TRBD1. The CDR3 has 19 amino acids. The V gene end was trimmed by 1 base and the J gene end by 4 bases; junction bases not matched to a gene: 15. The germline gives CDR1 LGHNA, CDR2 YSLEER. CDR3 DNA: TGCGCCAGCAGCCAAGCGAGGGCAGGGGGCGCGAGGGTGAAAAACATTCAGTACTTC. This codes for CASSQARAGGARVKNIQYF.

The V call is TRBV19, the J call TRBJ2-7, with TRBD1 identical over 7 bases. The CDR3 extends over 14 amino acids. V was pared by 3 bases and J by 7 bases, with 9 bases of the junction left unmatched. Germline CDR1 reads LNHDA; CDR2 reads SQIVND (reference sequence). Written as DNA, the CDR3 is TGTGCCAGTAGTATGGGGCAGGGGGTGTATGAGCAGTACTTC. Amino acid sequence: CASSMGQGVYEQYF.

A remark on this clone: The same CDR3 can be traced to other DNA sequences in this sample. The gene calls are TRBV19 and TRBJ2-1; tentative D call: TRBD2 (5 bases). Germline CDR1 reads LNHDA; CDR2 reads SQIVND (reference sequence). V was cut by 1 base and J by 7 bases, with 5 bases left in between. This CDR3 region has 12 residues. The CDR3 here is CASSIAGNEQFF. DNA for the CDR3: TGTGCCAGTAGTATAGCGGGGAATGAGCAGTTCTTC.

This sequence joins TRBV6-2 or TRBV6-3 and TRBJ1-5; D may be TRBD1 (5 bases). Trimming took 7 bases from V and 4 from J, leaving 11 bases between them. There are 13 residues in the CDR3. Per the germline V gene, CDR1 is MNHEY and CDR2 is SVGEGT. The CDR3 region is CASTPGGNQPQHF. The CDR3 nucleotides read TGTGCCAGCACCCCCGGGGGTAATCAGCCCCAGCATTTT.

The chain carries TRBV19 and TRBJ2-3; 10 nucleotides agree with TRBD1. The CDR3 contains 18 residues. Germline lookup yields CDR1 LNHDA and CDR2 SQIVND (reference sequence). V lost 5 bases and J lost 3; bases outside the gene matches: 14. The CDR3 here is CASSHPTGGYVVTDTQYF. DNA for the CDR3: TGTGCCAGTAGTCACCCGACAGGGGGCTATGTGGTTACAGATACGCAGTATTTT.

The chain has TRBV3-1 (or the pseudogene TRBV3-2) and TRBJ2-7; TRBD2 is a possible D gene (5 bases). The CDR3 runs to 17 residues. Between the trimmed V and J ends, which lost 0 bases and 6 bases, there was a span of 21 bases. Germline CDR1 LGHDT, CDR2 YNNKEL (reference sequence). The CDR3 protein is CASSQERRPMRSSEQYF. For the CDR3, the DNA is TGTGCCAGCAGCCAAGAACGGAGGCCTATGAGGTCTTCCGAGCAGTACTTC.

The chain links TRBV5-5 to TRBJ1-2; 8 bases map to TRBD1. Germline V CDR1 and CDR2: SGHKS, YYEKEE (reference sequence). The CDR3 has 16 residues. The V and J ends lost 1 base and 0 bases, in that order; junction bases with no gene match: 5. CDR3 bases: TGTGCCAGCAGCTTGACCGACAGGGGAGCTAACTATGGCTACACCTTC. Protein sequence: CASSLTDRGANYGYTF.

V usage is TRBV5-1 and J usage is TRBJ2-3; 8 positions agree with TRBD2. The V gene's germline CDR1 is SGHRS and CDR2 YFSETQ. The CDR3 runs to 14 residues. After removal of 4 bases from V and 4 bases from J, the junction contained 5 bases not matched to a gene. The CDR3 region is CASSPGLASDTQYF. The CDR3 DNA sequence: TGCGCCAGCAGCCCTGGACTAGCTTCAGATACGCAGTATTTT.

This clone was seen a handful of times. The chain couples TRBV7-9 to TRBJ2-7, with D possibly TRBD2 on 6 matching bases. V dropped 5 bases and J dropped 0 bases, with 20 bases sitting between them. The CDR3 runs 17 residues. The germline gives CDR1 SEHNR, CDR2 FQNEAQ (reference sequence). DNA for the CDR3: TGTGCCAGCAGCCGGGACTCGATTGGGAAATACTCCTACGAGCAGTACTTC. This translates into CASSRDSIGKYSYEQYF.

The CDR3 protein is CASRARNQPQHF. CDR3 sequence (DNA): TGTGCCAGTAGAGCACGAAATCAGCCCCAGCATTTT. This chain joins TRBV19 and TRBJ1-5; the D is unclear. CDR3 length: 12 amino acids. Deletions cut 6 bases from V and 4 bases from J, with 7 bases between. Per the germline V gene, CDR1 is LNHDA and CDR2 is SQIVND (reference sequence).